These T cell receptor beta chains were read from a single sample in a study of blood T cell repertoires in COVID-19. Sequencing used immunoSEQ multiplex PCR; TCRdb keeps in-frame clones, though not all of them. The sample gives about 100,000 clones, about 86% of which show up once; 2.7% is in the top ten. Sequences were obtained from PBMCs or T cells enriched from blood (not recorded which). The source of these receptors is a woman aged 45-65 years who had recovered from COVID-19. Both conserved end residues are part of each CDR3. The D gene is left open where the match is weak. The size field is filled for only some rows; it gives once, few, many or a size class.

d_call	clone_size	v_call	j_call	cdr3_length	cdr3_nt	cdr3_aa
.	few	TRBV19	TRBJ1-1	11	TGTGCCAGTAGGGCGAACACTGAAGCTTTCTTT	CASRANTEAFF
.	.	TRBV3-1/TRBV3-2	TRBJ2-7	15	TGTGCCAGCAGCCAAGCTCATGGTAGTCCCTACGAGCAGTACTTC	CASSQAHGSPYEQYF
.	.	TRBV6-5	TRBJ1-6	14	TGTGCCACCGCCCTAGGGGTATATAATTCACCCCTCCACTTT	CATALGVYNSPLHF
.	.	TRBV12-3/TRBV12-4	TRBJ2-7	13	TGTGCCAGCAGGAGAACAGTGGGCTACGAGCAGTACTTC	CASRRTVGYEQYF
TRBD1	.	TRBV30	TRBJ1-1	12	TGTGCCTGGAAAAGACAGGGGGGCGAAGCTTTCTTT	CAWKRQGGEAFF
TRBD1	.	TRBV30	TRBJ2-1	17	TGTGCCTGGAGCCGCGCTACCGGGACAGGACCGAACAATGAGCAGTTCTTC	CAWSRATGTGPNNEQFF
TRBD1	.	TRBV5-1	TRBJ1-5	16	TGCGCCAGCAGCCCCGTCCCGGGACAGGTCAATCAGCCCCAGCATTTT	CASSPVPGQVNQPQHF
.	.	TRBV11-2	TRBJ2-1	13	TGTGCCAGCAGCTTAGGTCAGAACAATGAGCAGTTCTTC	CASSLGQNNEQFF
TRBD2	.	TRBV27	TRBJ2-3	13	TGTGCCAGTTCTCGACTAGCGGGAGATACGCAGTATTTT	CASSRLAGDTQYF
TRBD2	.	TRBV30	TRBJ2-2	15	TGTGCCTGGAGTGATATAGCGGGAGACACCGGGGAGCTGTTTTTT	CAWSDIAGDTGELFF
TRBD1	.	TRBV7-3	TRBJ2-5	14	TGTGCCAGCAGCCTAACGGGACAGGGAGAGACCCAGTACTTC	CASSLTGQGETQYF
TRBD1	.	TRBV19	TRBJ1-4	15	TGTGCCAGTAGTATCCTCGGGACAGAGAATGAAAAACTGTTTTTT	CASSILGTENEKLFF
.	.	TRBV5-1	TRBJ1-6	13	TGCGCCAGCAGCTTGGAACAGAATTCACCCCTCCACTTT	CASSLEQNSPLHF
.	.	TRBV10-1	TRBJ2-3	15	TGCGCCAGCAGTGAAGGGAGACGGGATACAGATACGCAGTATTTT	CASSEGRRDTDTQYF
.	.	TRBV7-9	TRBJ2-3	15	TGTGCCAGCAGCCCCCTTGGCGGAGACACAGATACGCAGTATTTT	CASSPLGGDTDTQYF
TRBD1	.	TRBV28	TRBJ2-5	12	TGTGCCAGCGAAAGGGGGCGAGAGACCCAGTACTTC	CASERGRETQYF
.	.	TRBV2	TRBJ1-2	14	TGTGCCAGCAGTGATGGCCAGGGAAGCTATGGCTACACCTTC	CASSDGQGSYGYTF
.	once	TRBV5-1	TRBJ1-5	14	TGCGCCAGCAGCTTAGGAGGGATCAGGGAGCCCCAGCATTTT	CASSLGGIREPQHF
.	once	TRBV5-1	TRBJ1-2	14	TGCGCCAGCTCCATAGAAGGGGAAGTCCATGGCTACACCTTC	CASSIEGEVHGYTF
.	.	TRBV5-1	TRBJ1-1	13	TGCGCCAGCAGCCCCGAAGGGGCCACTGAAGCTTTCTTT	CASSPEGATEAFF
TRBD1	.	TRBV5-1	TRBJ1-6	18	TGCGCCAGCAGCTCAAATACTTACCTCCGGGACAGGGATTGGCCCCTCCACTTT	CASSSNTYLRDRDWPLHF
.	.	TRBV21-1	TRBJ1-1	16	TGTGCCAGCAGCAAAGCCGTGGAGGGGGCGCGGACTGAAGCTTTCTTT	CASSKAVEGARTEAFF
.	.	TRBV19	TRBJ1-2	20	TGTGCCAGTAGTAAGGGACCGCATGGAGGGGACCGCAAGTCCCACTATGGCTACACCTTC	CASSKGPHGGDRKSHYGYTF
.	.	TRBV3-1/TRBV3-2	TRBJ2-3	13	TGTGCCAGCGGTCCTTTAGTCACAGATACGCAGTATTTT	CASGPLVTDTQYF
TRBD2	.	TRBV7-2	TRBJ2-7	15	TGTGCCAGCAGCTTAGTCCTAGCGGGAGGTCGCGAGCAGTACTTC	CASSLVLAGGREQYF
.	.	TRBV3-1/TRBV3-2	TRBJ1-2	13	TGTGCCAGCAGCCATTGGGCAGCCTATGGCTACACCTTC	CASSHWAAYGYTF
TRBD1	.	TRBV6-5	TRBJ1-6	14	TGTGCCAGCAGCCTCACAGGGGGCAATTCACCCCTCCACTTT	CASSLTGGNSPLHF
TRBD1	.	TRBV5-1	TRBJ1-1	18	TGCGCCAGCAGCTTGGTGCCGGGACAGGGCTACGGGGGCACTGAAGCTTTCTTT	CASSLVPGQGYGGTEAFF
.	.	TRBV5-1	TRBJ1-3	17	TGCGCCAGCAGCTTGGGTATGACGACGGGCTCTGGAAACACCATATATTTT	CASSLGMTTGSGNTIYF
TRBD1	.	TRBV5-4	TRBJ2-7	14	TGTGCCAGCAGTCCCGGGACAGCCTCATACGAGCAGTACTTC	CASSPGTASYEQYF
.	.	TRBV27	TRBJ2-2	14	TGTGCCAGCAGTTCACAGGGCTTCGCCGGGGAGCTGTTTTTT	CASSSQGFAGELFF
.	.	TRBV6-5	TRBJ1-1	14	TGTGCCAGCAGTCGCGGCAACATGAACACTGAAGCTTTCTTT	CASSRGNMNTEAFF
.	.	TRBV27	TRBJ2-6	16	TGTGCCAGCAGTTTAAATTCGCCAACAGCTGCCAACGTCCTGACTTTC	CASSLNSPTAANVLTF
.	.	TRBV9	TRBJ2-1	14	TGTGCCAGCAGCGTAGACCCCCAGTCCAATGAGCAGTTCTTC	CASSVDPQSNEQFF
.	.	TRBV27	TRBJ1-2	15	TGTGCCAGCAGTGGAAGGGACACAACTAACTATGGCTACACCTTC	CASSGRDTTNYGYTF
.	few	TRBV2	TRBJ1-2	14	TGTGCCAGCAGCCGTGGGGTCTCAGAGGGTGGCTACACCTTC	CASSRGVSEGGYTF
.	.	TRBV28	TRBJ1-1	14	TGTGCCAGCAGTTTTACAGGGTGGGGCTCTGAAGCTTTCTTT	CASSFTGWGSEAFF
.	.	TRBV5-6	TRBJ2-1	14	TGTGCCAGCAGCTTTATAGAGACCTACAATGAGCAGTTCTTC	CASSFIETYNEQFF
TRBD2	.	TRBV2	TRBJ2-3	14	TGTGCCACAAAGGTGTCTAGCGGAACAGATACGCAGTATTTT	CATKVSSGTDTQYF